One T cell receptor beta chain is described in this entry. The germline gene is not matched at one end of the junction; a read error may be the cause. The CDR3 has 15 residues. The germline gives CDR1 SGDLS, CDR2 YYNGEE. The data are from a study of T cells in Graves' hyperthyroidism and ophthalmopathy. Study as a whole: Peripheral blood was drawn at first diagnosis, prior to all treatment.

What was amplified from RNA transcripts were TCR beta CDR3 regions. An initial round of RT-PCR targeting the TCR CDR3 relied on the HTBI primer set. One entry per CDR3 protein, called by TCRdb with MiXCR from the multiplex PCR reads. The sample carries 650,000 to 700,000 distinct CDR3 sequences, around 15% recorded once. Graves' hyperthyroidism qualified as stable when ophthalmopathy did not progress within 18 months. Material for sequencing was blood. The TCR was taken from a man aged 50 to 59 with Graves' hyperthyroidism. The V and J genes are TRBV9 and TRBJ2-1; tentatively, D is TRBD1 or TRBD2 (6 bases each). The CDR3 DNA is TGTGCCAGCAGCGAGGAAACGGGGGCCTACAATGAGGAGTTCTTC. Translating it yields CASSEETGAYNEEFF.